This T cell receptor beta chain was found in a study of shared clonotypes between healthy human individuals (dated by TCRdb to about 2020). Some background on the complete study: The cohort comprised a couple of women and a few men aged 18 to 49 years. For each donor, CD4 naive and CD4 memory were each run on three plates, CD8 naive on two plates, and CD8 memory on one plate. To estimate repertoire size and how much clonotypes are shared between individuals, the study performed deep sequencing of blood TCR repertoires from five healthy adults. To increase sequencing depth and limit assay-specific biases, TCR repertoire library preparation and sequencing were carried out by different laboratories using diverse techniques. Each donor's leukapheresis produced roughly between roughly 0.85 and 10 billion PBMCs. Points the paper makes about the study in general: Higher generation probabilities were observed for clonotypes shared by all four sorted-subset donors than for non-shared clonotypes. Sampling was limited to blood, and TCR repertoires in tissue likely differ from TCR repertoires in blood. Based on pairwise subsampling, the degree of clonotype sharing among donors was expected to be affected by sequencing depth. Even with the large sequencing depth, rarefaction of the sorted-subset datasets indicated that sequencing was incomplete. The small number of donors limited the genetic and exposure-history diversity represented. When a handful of donors were compared, the shared fraction of clonotypes was 5% to 6.5% for naive CD4, 3.5% for naive CD8, roughly 2.3% for memory CD4, and less than 0.5% for memory CD8. Larger estimated clonotype richness was generally found for naive subsets than for memory subsets.

Concerning this clone itself: Its antigen specificity is not known. Qualities for individual bases were not recorded, and no much larger clone is one base off.

CD8 naive samples were obtained by positive selection for CCR7 among CD45RO-negative cells, yielding a CD45RA+CCR7+ population from which TemRA cells were excluded. Healthy HIV-negative adults with no recently reported acute infections or vaccinations were included as donors. Every donor was a Caucasian adult residing in Nashville, Tennessee, USA. Blood was obtained by leukapheresis, after which PBMCs were separated by Ficoll-Histopaque density gradient centrifugation and cryopreserved in liquid nitrogen vapor phase. Analytical flow cytometry was used to check the purity and quantity of each magnetically sorted T cell population. From each sorted fraction, genomic DNA was isolated and quantified by UV absorbance on a Nanodrop 2000c. Using the deep immunoSEQ assay, TCR CDR3 regions were amplified from genomic DNA by multiplex PCR. Extracted genomic DNA from each cell subset was spread evenly across all wells of several immunoSEQ 96-well plates, with each plate serving as a replicate. For sorted subsets, each replicate PCR was loaded with approximately 0.2 ug genomic DNA, equivalent to approximately 27,000 T cell genomes. Purified libraries were quantified with a Qubit 3.0 fluorometer, sized on a Bioanalyzer 2100, and re-quantified with the KAPA Library Quantification kit. Each immunoSEQ 96-well plate was sequenced on its own single-read 150-cycle Illumina NextSeq 550 flow cell. The authors' pipeline ran thus. Because only junctional sequences without quality scores were contained in the immunoSEQ output, filtering matching that applied to full-length reads could not be performed. To assign V/J genes and CDR3, sequences were annotated against IMGT germline references using PyIR, a Python wrapper for IgBLAST v1.9. Reads were removed for weak V/J assignments (E-value above 1e-6), missing CDR3, stop codons, out-of-frame junctions, or ambiguous translated residues. V3J clonotypes were defined as sequences sharing the same inferred V gene, J gene, and CDR3 amino acid sequence. The percentage overlap between two repertoires was calculated by dividing the number of shared unique clonotypes by the size of the smaller repertoire. Richness of each repertoire was evaluated using RTK rarefaction, the Chao1 estimator, and Recon v2.1 estimates of unobserved clonotypes. Generation probabilities were computed with OLGA for all TCRbeta clonotypes obtained by the gDNA method from four donors. TCRdb obtained this table from immuneACCESS and retained in-frame rearrangements with V and J assigned. These tables miss some clones; where compared with another copy, unresolved V genes account for less than half of the shortfall, and the remainder is unexplained. That table furnishes V, J and clone size, whereas the DNA furnished D and trimming. The sample data list about 1,900,000 clones, and about 95% of these were observed just once. The top ten hold around 1% of the sample.

CDR3 length: 13 amino acids, cysteine to phenylalanine. CDR3 DNA only is kept here, 39 bases in frame from base 1. CDR1 and CDR2 (SEHNR, FQNEAQ) derive from the germline V gene (reference sequence). Relative to germline, V is 4 bases shorter and J is 14 bases shorter, with 19 bases between their ends. What was sequenced was naive CD8+ T cells sorted from blood. What the cell subset or site label conveys for this sample: CD45RA+CCR7+. This TCR was recovered from a man aged 18 to 30 in good health. Recombination joined TRBV7-9 with TRBJ2-3; the D gene cannot be named for sure. The CDR3 region reads CASSSDRRLRAYF. The DNA is as follows: TGTGCCAGCAGCTCCGATCGCCGTCTCCGGGCGTATTTT.